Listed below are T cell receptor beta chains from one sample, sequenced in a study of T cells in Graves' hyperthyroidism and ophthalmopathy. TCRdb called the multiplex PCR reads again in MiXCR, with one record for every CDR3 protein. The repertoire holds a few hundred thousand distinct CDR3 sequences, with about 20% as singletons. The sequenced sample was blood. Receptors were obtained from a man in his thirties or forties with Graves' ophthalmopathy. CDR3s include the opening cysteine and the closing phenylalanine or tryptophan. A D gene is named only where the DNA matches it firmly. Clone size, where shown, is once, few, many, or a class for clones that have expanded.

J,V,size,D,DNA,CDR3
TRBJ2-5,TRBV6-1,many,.,TGTGCCAGCAGTGAAGAGTTTCGTCTAGCTCTAGAGACCCAGTACTTC,CASSEEFRLALETQYF
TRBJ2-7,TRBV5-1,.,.,TGCGCCAGCAGCTTGGCCGATAACTACGAGCAGTACTTC,CASSLADNYEQYF
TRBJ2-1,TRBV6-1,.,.,TGTGCCAGCCGGGGTAGCGGCTCCTACAATGAGCAGTTCTTC,CASRGSGSYNEQFF
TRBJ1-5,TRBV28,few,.,TGTGCCAGCCGCCTAATTTCGTTGGGGGATCAGCCCCAGCATTTT,CASRLISLGDQPQHF
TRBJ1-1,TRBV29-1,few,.,TGCAGCCCAGAAGTGGGGGGGGAGGCTTTCTTT,CSPEVGGEAFF
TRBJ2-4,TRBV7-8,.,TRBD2,TGTGCCAGCAGCTCGATGGGAGGGTTGGACATTCAGTACTTC,CASSSMGGLDIQYF
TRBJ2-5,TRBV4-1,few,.,TGCGCCAGCAGCCTTGGGGTGCTGGGAGCTAAGAACTTC,CASSLGVLGAKNF
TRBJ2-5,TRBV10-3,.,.,TGTGCCATCAGGAGTAGTCGTAGCGCCAAAGAGACCCAGTACTTC,CAIRSSRSAKETQYF
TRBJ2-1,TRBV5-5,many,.,TGTGCCAGCAGCTCGGGGGCGAAGTACCTCGGTGAGCAGTTCTTC,CASSSGAKYLGEQFF
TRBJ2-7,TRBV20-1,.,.,TGCAGTGCTGCGACAACCCCGAGCGATGAGCAGTACTTC,CSAATTPSDEQYF
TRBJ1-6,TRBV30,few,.,TGTGCCTGGAGTATTCGAAGGGACTCACCCCTCCACTTT,CAWSIRRDSPLHF
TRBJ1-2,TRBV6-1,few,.,TGTGCCAGCAGTGTACAGGGATATGGCTACACCTTC,CASSVQGYGYTF
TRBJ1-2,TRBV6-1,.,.,TGTGCCAGCACCCAAGGGAGGTATGGCTACACCTTC,CASTQGRYGYTF
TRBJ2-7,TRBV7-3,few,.,TGTGCCAGCAGTAGAGGGGGGGACCTGAGCGAGCAGTACTTC,CASSRGGDLSEQYF
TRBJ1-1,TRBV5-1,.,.,TGCGCCAGCAGTCACAACCGGGGACGAACACTTACTGAAGCTTTCTTT,CASSHNRGRTLTEAFF
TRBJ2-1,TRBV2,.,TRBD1,TGTGCCAGCAGTCAGGGACAGGGAGGTTTCAATGAGCAGTTCTTC,CASSQGQGGFNEQFF
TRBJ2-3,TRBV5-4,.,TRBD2,TGTGCCAGCAGCTCAACTAGCGGCAAAACAGATACGCAGTATTTT,CASSSTSGKTDTQYF
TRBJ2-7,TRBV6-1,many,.,TGTGCCAGCAGTACGGACAGAGCCTACGAGCAGTACTTC,CASSTDRAYEQYF
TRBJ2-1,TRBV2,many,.,TGTGCCAGCATGAGGACTTCCTACAATGAGCAGTTCTTC,CASMRTSYNEQFF
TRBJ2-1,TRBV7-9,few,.,TGTGCCAGCAGCTTAGCGCAGGTCAATGAGCAGTTCTTC,CASSLAQVNEQFF
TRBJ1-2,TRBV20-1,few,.,TGCAGTGCTCAAGACAGGTCTGGCTATGGCTACACCTTC,CSAQDRSGYGYTF
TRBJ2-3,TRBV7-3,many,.,TGTGCCAGCAGCTTTGGAGGGGCCCCCACAGATACGCAGTATTTT,CASSFGGAPTDTQYF
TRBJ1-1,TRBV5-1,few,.,TGCGCCAGCAGCTTGCCCCAGGGGACTGAAGCTTTCTTT,CASSLPQGTEAFF
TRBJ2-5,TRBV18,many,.,TGTGCCAGCTCACCCCGGCGAGAGACCCAGTACTTC,CASSPRRETQYF
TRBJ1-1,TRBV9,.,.,TGTGCCAGCAGCGTAGATTCCGACACTGAAGCTTTCTTT,CASSVDSDTEAFF
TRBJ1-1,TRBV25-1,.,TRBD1,TGTGCCAGCAGTGATAGGGACAGGGGCGTGAACACTGAAGCTTTCTTT,CASSDRDRGVNTEAFF
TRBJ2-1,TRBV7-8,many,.,TGTGCCAGCAGCACCGGCGGAAACAATGAGCAGTTCTTC,CASSTGGNNEQFF
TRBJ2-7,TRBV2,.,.,TGTGCCAGCACCCCCGGACACGTCGTCTCCTACGAGCAGTACTTC,CASTPGHVVSYEQYF
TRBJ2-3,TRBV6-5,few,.,TGTGCCAGCAGTTACGGGCAGAGCACAGATACGCAGTATTTT,CASSYGQSTDTQYF
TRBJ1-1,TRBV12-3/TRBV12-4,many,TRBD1,TGTGCCAGCAGGAAGGACAGGAAAGAAGCTTTCTTT,CASRKDRKEAFF
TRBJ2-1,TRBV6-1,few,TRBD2,TGTGCCAGCAGATCGGGACTAGCGGGGCCGAGCTCCTACAATGAGCAGTTCTTC,CASRSGLAGPSSYNEQFF
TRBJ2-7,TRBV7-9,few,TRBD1,TGTGCCAGCAGCTCGGGACAGACCTTTTTCTACGAGCAGTACTTC,CASSSGQTFFYEQYF
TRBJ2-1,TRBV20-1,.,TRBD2,TGCAGTGCTAGAGACCCCGCTAGCGGGGAATACAATGAGCAGTTCTTC,CSARDPASGEYNEQFF
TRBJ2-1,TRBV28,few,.,TGTGCCAGCACTCCAACCGGACGTACCCTTCTCTACAATGAGCAGTTCTTC,CASTPTGRTLLYNEQFF
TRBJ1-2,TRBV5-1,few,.,TGCGCCAGCAGCTTGGAGTCAGCGCGAAACTATGGCTACACCTTC,CASSLESARNYGYTF
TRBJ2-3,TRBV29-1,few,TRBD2,TGCAGCGTGCGGCAGCGGGAGGGCCGAGATACGCAGTATTTT,CSVRQREGRDTQYF
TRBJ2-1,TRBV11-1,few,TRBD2,TGCGCCAGCAGCCCGGACGGCGGGAGGTTTAATGAGCAGTTCTTC,CASSPDGGRFNEQFF
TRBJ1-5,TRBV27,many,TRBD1,TGTGCCAGCAGTCCTCTGGGACAGGTGGGGTATAGCAATCAGCCCCAGCATTTT,CASSPLGQVGYSNQPQHF
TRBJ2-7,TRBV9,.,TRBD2,TGTGCCAGCAGCCTTGGGACTAGCGGGTCCTACAATGAGCAGTACTTC,CASSLGTSGSYNEQYF
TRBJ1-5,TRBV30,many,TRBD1,TGTGCCTGGCGCGCCCCGGGACAGGGATCAAGCAATCAGCCCCAGCATTTT,CAWRAPGQGSSNQPQHF
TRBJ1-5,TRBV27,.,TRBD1,TGTGCCAGCGGCAATTCGGGACAGGGAGGGCAGCCCCAGCATTTT,CASGNSGQGGQPQHF
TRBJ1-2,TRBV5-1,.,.,TGCGCCAGCAGCTTGGCGGACAGTTCCAATGGCTACACCTTC,CASSLADSSNGYTF